This TCR beta chain was captured in a study of PD-L1 blockade in urothelial cancer. Study summary: In the mid-2010s therapy began: atezolizumab 1,200 mg intravenously every 3 weeks. After treatment start, blood was analyzed at 3 weeks (second dose) and at 6 weeks.

Whole-study results and caveats: Pretreatment clonality of the blood TCR repertoire below the median was predictive of superior survival. Tumor-linked clones in blood grew more by 3 weeks in durable-benefit patients.

Time point noted: pretreatment peripheral blood. Turning to this clone: The antigen is not known.

Assay: immunoSEQ multiplex PCR; the TCRdb copy retains only in-frame clones and omits some. The sample has tens of thousands of clones, approximately 88% seen once. The receptor was derived from a woman aged 60-75 years with urothelial cancer. The source was PBMCs, collected around atezolizumab (anti-PD-L1) treatment.

CDR3 amino acids: CASSGVAGFNEQFF. The CDR3 coding sequence is TGTGCCAGCAGTGGGGTAGCGGGCTTCAATGAGCAGTTCTTC. The chain employs TRBV2 and TRBJ2-1; 7 positions agree with TRBD2. This CDR3 is built from 14 residues. Germline trimming cut 4 bases from V and 6 bases from J; bases unmatched to any gene: 6. Germline lookup yields CDR1 SNHLY and CDR2 FYNNEI.